The present T cell receptor (beta chain) was sequenced within a study of long-term antiretroviral therapy in people with HIV. The CDR3 sequence is 14 residues long. V trimming: 6 bases; J trimming: 3 bases; junction bases outside the gene matches: 7. Germline CDR1 reads SQVTM; CDR2 reads ANQGSEA. Survey level was the resolution at which the v3.0 immunoSEQ assay ran. Clones were read by immunoSEQ multiplex PCR, and TCRdb kept only the in-frame ones, dropping some. The sample has around 17,000 clones; around 84% are singletons. The V gene is TRBV29-1, the J gene TRBJ2-3; 9 bases are a match to TRBD2. The sequencing used unsorted PBMCs, collected 0.1 years after starting antiretroviral therapy. This clonotype originated in a man between 18 and 29 years old with HIV. In DNA, the CDR3 is TGCAGCGTCGAGGAGCGGGGGGCTACAGATACGCAGTATTTT. This encodes CSVEERGATDTQYF.